The rows below give T cell receptor beta chains drawn from one sample of a study of blood T cell repertoires in COVID-19. TCRdb keeps only in-frame clones here, not all; method: immunoSEQ multiplex PCR. The table includes around 140,000 clones, about 87% detected once. Input material: peripheral blood. These receptors were collected from a woman in her forties or fifties with active or convalescent COVID-19. CDR3s include the opening cysteine and the closing phenylalanine or tryptophan. The order of the fields is J gene, D gene, clone size, V gene, CDR3 DNA, CDR3 protein. D genes are given only for firm matches. Some rows mark clone size as missing; the rest say once, few, many or name a class of expanded clone.

TRBJ1-1 | TRBD1 | - | TRBV28 | TGTGCCAGCAGTTTATGGGAAGGGACAGACGTCATGAACACTGAAGCTTTCTTT | CASSLWEGTDVMNTEAFF
TRBJ2-5 | - | - | TRBV6-2/TRBV6-3 | TGTGCCAGCAGTTACCCCGACCACAGGGACGGGGCGAACATACCAGAGACCCAGTACTTC | CASSYPDHRDGANIPETQYF
TRBJ2-7 | - | - | TRBV29-1 | TGCAGCGTGTCCTTAGTTTCCTACGAGCAGTACTTC | CSVSLVSYEQYF
TRBJ2-1 | - | - | TRBV3-1/TRBV3-2 | TGTGCCAGCGGCCAGAGAGACTACAATGAGCAGTTCTTC | CASGQRDYNEQFF
TRBJ1-5 | - | few | TRBV25-1 | TGTGCCAGCAGTCCCAATACGGATCAGCCCCAGCATTTT | CASSPNTDQPQHF
TRBJ1-2 | - | - | TRBV2 | TGTGCCAGCAGGAGGGAAACCTATGGCTACACCTTC | CASRRETYGYTF
TRBJ1-5 | - | - | TRBV19 | TGTGCCAGTAGTCCCGACAGATTTAGCAATCAGCCCCAGCATTTT | CASSPDRFSNQPQHF
TRBJ2-1 | TRBD1 | - | TRBV2 | TGTGCCAGCCAACGGGACAGGGGTTACAATGAGCAGTTCTTC | CASQRDRGYNEQFF
TRBJ2-6 | - | - | TRBV5-1 | TGCGCCAGCAGCAGGGGCGACACCTCTGGGGCCAACGTCCTGACTTTC | CASSRGDTSGANVLTF
TRBJ2-6 | - | - | TRBV7-2 | TGTGCCAGCAGCTTAAGCAGGGGTAGGGCCAACGTCCTGACTTTC | CASSLSRGRANVLTF
TRBJ2-3 | TRBD2 | - | TRBV27 | TGTGCCAGCAGTTTACTAGCGGGTAGCACAGATACGCAGTATTTT | CASSLLAGSTDTQYF
TRBJ1-1 | - | - | TRBV11-3 | TGTGCCAGCAGCTTAGGAGGACGGGGAGGGACTGAAGCTTTCTTT | CASSLGGRGGTEAFF
TRBJ2-5 | TRBD1 | - | TRBV19 | TGTGCCAGTAGCGGGTCGGGACAGGGGCAAGAGACCCAGTACTTC | CASSGSGQGQETQYF
TRBJ1-1 | - | - | TRBV18 | TGTGCCAGCTCACCTTCGGGACAAACCTTATCCACTGAAGCTTTCTTT | CASSPSGQTLSTEAFF
TRBJ1-2 | - | few | TRBV6-6 | TGTGCCAGCAGTACAGAGATCTATGGCTACACCTTC | CASSTEIYGYTF
TRBJ2-7 | - | few | TRBV18 | TGTGCCAGCTCACCACCGGCGGAATACGAGCAGTACTTC | CASSPPAEYEQYF